Below, one T cell receptor beta chain is given with its context. The data belong to a study of blood T cell repertoires in COVID-19. V gave up 4 bases and J gave up 4 bases; unmatched junction bases: 13. The CDR3 has 16 amino acids. Per the germline V gene, CDR1 is SGHNT and CDR2 is YYREEE (reference sequence). In the original workflow: Quantification of nucleated cells was approximated via reference gene primer amplification. Sequenced by immunoSEQ multiplex PCR; TCRdb stores in-frame clones only, minus some. The V and J calls and clone size are taken from that table; D and trimming were inferred from the DNA. The table records about 350,000 clones, 89% of them present only once.

V usage is TRBV5-4 and J usage is TRBJ1-1; 7 nucleotides agree with TRBD1. This sequence was found in a woman in her sixties or seventies with COVID-19, enrolled during active disease. Material for sequencing was peripheral blood. The CDR3 here is CASSPDPTGWGTEAFF. CDR3 DNA sequence: TGTGCCAGCAGCCCAGATCCGACAGGGTGGGGCACTGAAGCTTTCTTT. Full variable domain (rest looked up from reference TRBV5-4 and TRBJ1-1): ETGVTQSPTHLIKTRGQQVTLRCSSQSGHNTVSWYQQALGQGPQFIFQYYREEENGRGNFPPRFSGLQFPNYSSELNVNALELDDSALYLCASSPDPTGWGTEAFFGQGTRLTVV.